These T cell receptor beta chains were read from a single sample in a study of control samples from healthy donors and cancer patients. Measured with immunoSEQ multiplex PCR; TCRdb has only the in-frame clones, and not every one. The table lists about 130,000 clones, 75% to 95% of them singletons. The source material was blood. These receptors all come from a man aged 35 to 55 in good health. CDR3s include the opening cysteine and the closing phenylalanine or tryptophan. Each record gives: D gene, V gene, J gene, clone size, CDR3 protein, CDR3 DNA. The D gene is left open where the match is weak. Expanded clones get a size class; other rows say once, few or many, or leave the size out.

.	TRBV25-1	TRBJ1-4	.	CASSRVNRLFF	TGTGCCAGCAGCAGAGTCAACCGGCTGTTTTTT
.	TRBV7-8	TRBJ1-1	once	CASSLQSVEAFF	TGTGCCAGCAGCTTACAGAGCGTAGAAGCTTTCTTT
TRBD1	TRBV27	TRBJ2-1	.	CASSSGQGNEQFF	TGTGCCAGCAGTTCGGGACAGGGCAATGAGCAGTTCTTC
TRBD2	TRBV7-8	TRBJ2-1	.	CASSPNRGGAPNEQFF	TGTGCCAGCAGCCCAAACCGCGGGGGGGCCCCCAATGAGCAGTTCTTC
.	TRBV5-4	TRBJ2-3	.	CASSHPGVTDTQYF	TGTGCCAGCAGCCACCCGGGGGTCACAGATACGCAGTATTTT
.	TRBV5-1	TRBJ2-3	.	CASSGPSATSTDTQYF	TGCGCCAGCAGCGGCCCTAGCGCCACTAGCACAGATACGCAGTATTTT
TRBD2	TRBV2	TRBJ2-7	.	CASKSAGGSSYEQYF	TGTGCCAGCAAATCGGCGGGGGGGAGCTCCTACGAGCAGTACTTC
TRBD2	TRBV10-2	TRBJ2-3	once	CASSSSGGTDTQYF	TGCGCCAGCAGCTCTAGCGGGGGCACAGATACGCAGTATTTT
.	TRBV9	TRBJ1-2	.	CASSVEPGWAGGYTF	TGTGCCAGCAGCGTAGAACCAGGGTGGGCAGGTGGCTACACCTTC
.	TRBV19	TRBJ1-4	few	CASRKSTNEKLFF	TGTGCCAGTCGGAAGTCAACTAATGAAAAACTGTTTTTT
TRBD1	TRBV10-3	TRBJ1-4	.	CAISRGTANEKLFF	TGTGCCATCAGTAGAGGGACAGCTAATGAAAAACTGTTTTTT
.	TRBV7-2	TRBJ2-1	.	CASSRTKPEQFF	TGTGCCAGCAGCCGAACGAAACCTGAGCAGTTCTTC
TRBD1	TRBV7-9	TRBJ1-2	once	CASSQEGGGGYTF	TGTGCCAGCAGCCAAGAAGGGGGCGGTGGCTACACCTTC
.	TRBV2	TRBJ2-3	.	CASSVHRVTDTQYF	TGTGCCAGCAGCGTACACAGGGTCACAGATACGCAGTATTTT
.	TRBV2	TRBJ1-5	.	CASSVSIIPNQPQHF	TGTGCCAGCAGTGTTTCCATTATCCCCAATCAGCCCCAGCATTTT
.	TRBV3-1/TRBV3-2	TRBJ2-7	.	CASSQSFGRVHEQYF	TGTGCCAGCAGCCAGAGCTTTGGCAGGGTCCACGAGCAGTACTTC
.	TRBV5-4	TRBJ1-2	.	CASSLTSIAGGYTF	TGTGCCAGCAGCTTGACCTCCATCGCAGGAGGCTACACCTTC
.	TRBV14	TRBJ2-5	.	CASSPPGARKTQYF	TGTGCCAGCAGCCCCCCGGGGGCTAGGAAGACCCAGTACTTC
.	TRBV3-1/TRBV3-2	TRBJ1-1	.	CASSLRGGALNTEAFF	TGTGCCAGCAGCCTCCGGGGAGGGGCCTTGAACACTGAAGCTTTCTTT
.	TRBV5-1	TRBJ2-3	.	CASSLGTDSTDTQYF	TGTGCCAGCAGCTTAGGGACGGACAGCACAGATACGCAGTATTTT
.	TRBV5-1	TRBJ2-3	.	CASSLGSRNPGTDTQYF	TGCGCCAGCAGCTTGGGATCTAGGAATCCTGGCACAGATACGCAGTATTTT
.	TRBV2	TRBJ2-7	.	CASSEQGEDYEQYF	TGTGCCAGCAGTGAACAGGGGGAGGACTACGAGCAGTACTTC
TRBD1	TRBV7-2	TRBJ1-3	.	CASSLRGQPGNTIYF	TGTGCCAGCAGCTTAAGGGGACAGCCTGGAAACACCATATATTTT
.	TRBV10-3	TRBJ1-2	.	CAISDGGWNYGYTF	TGTGCCATCAGTGACGGGGGGTGGAACTATGGCTACACCTTC
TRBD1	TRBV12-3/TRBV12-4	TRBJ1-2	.	CASSGQGYGYTF	TGTGCCAGCAGTGGACAGGGGTATGGCTACACCTTC
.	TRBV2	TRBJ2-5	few	CASGGKETQYF	TGTGCCAGCGGGGGAAAAGAGACCCAGTACTTC
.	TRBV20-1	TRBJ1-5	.	CSASRPMAGIRNQPQHF	TGCAGTGCTAGTAGGCCAATGGCAGGGATCCGCAATCAGCCCCAGCATTTT
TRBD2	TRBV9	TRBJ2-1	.	CASASSGGASYNEQFF	TGTGCCAGTGCGTCTAGCGGGGGGGCCTCCTACAATGAGCAGTTCTTC
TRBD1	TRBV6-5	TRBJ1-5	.	CASKPDRVVQPQHF	TGTGCCAGCAAGCCGGACAGGGTGGTTCAGCCCCAGCATTTT
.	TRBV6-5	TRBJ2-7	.	CASNRGFYEQYF	TGTGCCAGCAATAGGGGGTTCTACGAGCAGTACTTC
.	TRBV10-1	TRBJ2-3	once	CASSEAGTGGDTQYF	TGCGCCAGCAGTGAGGCCGGGACCGGTGGTGATACGCAGTATTTT
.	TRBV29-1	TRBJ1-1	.	CSATGRQRNTEAFF	TGCAGCGCCACGGGACGCCAGAGGAACACTGAAGCTTTCTTT
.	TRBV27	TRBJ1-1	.	CASSLRVGAYTEAFF	TGTGCCAGCAGTTTAAGGGTGGGGGCCTACACTGAAGCTTTCTTT
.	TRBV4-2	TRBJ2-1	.	CASSRKGPSSYNEQFF	TGTGCCAGCAGCCGAAAAGGGCCGAGCTCCTACAATGAGCAGTTCTTC
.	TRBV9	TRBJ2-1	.	CASSVTMGSYNEQFF	TGTGCCAGCAGCGTTACTATGGGGTCCTACAATGAGCAGTTCTTC
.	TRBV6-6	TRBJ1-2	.	CASRNPGSNYGYTF	TGTGCCAGCAGAAACCCGGGCTCTAACTATGGCTACACCTTC
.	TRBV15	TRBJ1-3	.	CATSRETEPGNTIYF	TGTGCCACCAGCAGAGAGACGGAACCGGGAAACACCATATATTTT
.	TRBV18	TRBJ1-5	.	CASSPGSINQPQHF	TGTGCCAGCTCACCAGGGTCGATCAATCAGCCCCAGCATTTT
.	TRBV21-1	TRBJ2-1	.	CASANNEQFF	TGTGCCAGCGCCAACAATGAGCAGTTCTTC
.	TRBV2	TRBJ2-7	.	CASSLRIRPYDYEQYF	TGTGCCAGCAGCCTACGGATTCGTCCCTATGACTACGAGCAGTACTTC
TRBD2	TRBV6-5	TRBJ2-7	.	CASRLRTSEIEQYF	TGTGCCAGCAGACTGAGGACTAGTGAAATCGAGCAGTACTTC
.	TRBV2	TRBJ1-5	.	CASSGPYPWPQHF	TGTGCCAGCAGTGGCCCCTACCCATGGCCCCAGCATTTT
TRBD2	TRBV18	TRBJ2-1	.	CASSPPIGGGATEQFF	TGTGCCAGCTCACCACCTATCGGCGGGGGGGCCACTGAGCAGTTCTTC
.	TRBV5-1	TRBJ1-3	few	CASSSLTGPSGNTIYF	TGCGCCAGCAGCTCTCTGACAGGACCTTCTGGAAACACCATATATTTT
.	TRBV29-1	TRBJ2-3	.	CSVEAQVTDTQYF	TGCAGCGTTGAAGCGCAGGTCACAGATACGCAGTATTTT